The sequence of this T cell receptor (beta chain) was determined in a study of CD8 T cells in Susac syndrome. Study conclusions and caveats: TCR sequencing and HLA analysis covered a relatively small number of individuals.

The authors reverse transcribed roughly 0.5 to 1 ug RNA with random hexamers. immunoSEQ multiplex PCR amplified TCR beta CDR3 across 54 Vbeta, 13 Jbeta. TCRdb redid the calling of the immunoSEQ multiplex PCR reads with MiXCR, one entry per CDR3 protein. The repertoire holds 150,000 to 200,000 distinct CDR3 sequences, with roughly 95% as singletons. Peripheral blood CD8+ and CD4+ T cells were profiled by TCR beta sequencing. The multiple sclerosis controls were treatment-naive patients, and their relapsing-remitting disease was stable or active. With regard to this clonotype: Its antigen is currently unknown.

V was clipped by 2 bases and J by 2 bases, with 6 bases between them. The CDR3 totals 13 residues. Germline values: CDR1 MNHEY, CDR2 SVGEGT. This TCR came from a human donor with multiple sclerosis. The sequencing input was CD4+ T cells from PBMCs. The V and J genes are TRBV6-2 or TRBV6-3 and TRBJ1-1; the D is unclear. The CDR3 DNA reads as TGTGCCAGCAGTTACGTGTATAACACTGAAGCTTTCTTT. This gives the protein CASSYVYNTEAFF.